This T cell receptor (beta chain) was identified during a study of identifying expanded T cells in peripheral blood. Whole-study results and caveats: Across healthy donors, higher total template counts meant significantly greater approximately two-week count variance. Differentially abundant clones: roughly 1.2 between replicates, 16.4 at about 13 days, around 20 at four.

About this clone itself: No antigen is known for it.

The V gene's germline CDR1 is LNHNV and CDR2 YYDKDF (reference sequence). This CDR3 is built from 13 residues. The V gene lost 0 bases and the J gene lost 0 bases, with 3 bases spanning the gap. Healthy donors had no documented immune events, such as infections, while sampled. Generated by immunoSEQ multiplex PCR, the TCRdb table keeps only in-frame clones and is missing some. Among roughly 92,000 clones, 88% were seen once, and the ten largest hold under 20%. The gene calls are TRBV15 and TRBJ2-7; D unclear. This clonotype was sampled from a person aged 18 to 75 in good health. The sequenced sample was blood. The CDR3 loop reads CATSREISYEQYF. The CDR3 nucleotides read TGTGCCACCAGCAGAGAAATCTCCTACGAGCAGTACTTC. The full variable domain, completed using reference TRBV15 and TRBJ2-7, is DAMVIQNPRYQVTQFGKPVTLSCSQTLNHNVMYWYQQKSSQAPKLLFHYYDKDFNNEADTPDNFQSRRPNTSFCFLDIRSPGLGDTAMYLCATSREISYEQYFGPGTRLTVT.